This entry concerns a single T cell receptor (beta chain). The entry originates in a study of cytomegalovirus exposure and HLA in healthy donors. The PCR ran on 60 Vbeta and 13 Jbeta primers. Clones were read by immunoSEQ multiplex PCR, and TCRdb kept only the in-frame ones, dropping some. The data hold fewer than 200,000 clones, with more than 70% observed a single time. V lost 5 bases and J 7 bases, leaving 11 bases between the germline ends. From germline, CDR1 is MNHEY and CDR2 SVGAGI. CDR3 length equals 12 residues. The rearrangement uses TRBV6-5 and TRBJ2-5; the D gene is possibly TRBD2 (5 bases). This clonotype was sampled from a woman aged 50 to 60 in good health and CMV-seropositive. Sequencing was performed on PBMCs. The CDR3 DNA follows: TGTGCCAGCAGTCGCGATGAGGGGACCCAGTACTTC. It codes for CASSRDEGTQYF.